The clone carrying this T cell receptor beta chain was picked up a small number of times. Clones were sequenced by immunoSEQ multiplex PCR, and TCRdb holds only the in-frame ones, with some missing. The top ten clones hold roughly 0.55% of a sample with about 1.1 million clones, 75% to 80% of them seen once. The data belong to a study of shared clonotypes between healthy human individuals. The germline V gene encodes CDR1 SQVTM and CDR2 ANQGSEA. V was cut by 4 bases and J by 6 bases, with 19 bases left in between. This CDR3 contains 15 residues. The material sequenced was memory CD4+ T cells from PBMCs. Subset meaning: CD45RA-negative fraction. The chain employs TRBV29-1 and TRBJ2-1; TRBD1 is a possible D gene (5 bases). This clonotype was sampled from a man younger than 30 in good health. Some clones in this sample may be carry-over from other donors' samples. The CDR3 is CSVGPGQGMINEQFF. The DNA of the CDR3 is TGCAGCGTTGGCCCGGGCCAGGGAATGATCAATGAGCAGTTCTTC.